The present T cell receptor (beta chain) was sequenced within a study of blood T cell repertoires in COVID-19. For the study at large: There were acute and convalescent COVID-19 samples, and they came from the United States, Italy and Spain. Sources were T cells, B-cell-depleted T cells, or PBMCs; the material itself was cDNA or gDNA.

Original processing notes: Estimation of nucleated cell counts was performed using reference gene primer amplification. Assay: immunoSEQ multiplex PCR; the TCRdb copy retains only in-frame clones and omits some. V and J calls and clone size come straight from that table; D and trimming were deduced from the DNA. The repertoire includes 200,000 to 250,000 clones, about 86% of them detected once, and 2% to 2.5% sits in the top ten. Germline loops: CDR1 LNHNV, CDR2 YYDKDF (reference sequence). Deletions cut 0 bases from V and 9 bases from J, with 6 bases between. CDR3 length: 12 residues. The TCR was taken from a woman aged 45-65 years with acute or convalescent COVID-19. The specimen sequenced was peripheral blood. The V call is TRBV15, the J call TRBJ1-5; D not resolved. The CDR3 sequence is CATSRDSRPQHF. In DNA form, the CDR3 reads TGTGCCACCAGCAGAGACAGTCGGCCCCAGCATTTT.